The present T cell receptor beta chain was sequenced within a study of OX40 agonist ivuxolimab in advanced cancers. Study-level points and caveats: CD8+ T cells showed, on average, more clonal expansion than CD4+ cells.

Patients had blood sampled at baseline and again on cycle 4 day 1 and cycle 7 day 1. To note about this clone: The antigen is unknown.

Sequencing used immunoSEQ multiplex PCR; TCRdb keeps in-frame clones, though not all of them. The sample shows about 15,000 clones, roughly 80% of them seen only once. This specimen was CD4+ or CD8+ T cells sorted from blood, taken in a trial of the OX40 agonist ivuxolimab. The receptor was isolated from an adult with an advanced solid tumor such as melanoma, head and neck, liver or kidney cancer.

DNA for the CDR3: TGTGCCAGCAGTGACGCGGCAGGCTCCTACAATGAGCAGTTCTTC. It specifies CASSDAAGSYNEQFF. The rearrangement uses TRBV6-4 and TRBJ2-1; D gene unclear. The V end lost 2 bases, the J end lost 0 bases, and 8 bases lay between the germline ends. Looked up from germline, CDR1 is MRHNA and CDR2 is SNTAGT. This CDR3 has 15 residues.